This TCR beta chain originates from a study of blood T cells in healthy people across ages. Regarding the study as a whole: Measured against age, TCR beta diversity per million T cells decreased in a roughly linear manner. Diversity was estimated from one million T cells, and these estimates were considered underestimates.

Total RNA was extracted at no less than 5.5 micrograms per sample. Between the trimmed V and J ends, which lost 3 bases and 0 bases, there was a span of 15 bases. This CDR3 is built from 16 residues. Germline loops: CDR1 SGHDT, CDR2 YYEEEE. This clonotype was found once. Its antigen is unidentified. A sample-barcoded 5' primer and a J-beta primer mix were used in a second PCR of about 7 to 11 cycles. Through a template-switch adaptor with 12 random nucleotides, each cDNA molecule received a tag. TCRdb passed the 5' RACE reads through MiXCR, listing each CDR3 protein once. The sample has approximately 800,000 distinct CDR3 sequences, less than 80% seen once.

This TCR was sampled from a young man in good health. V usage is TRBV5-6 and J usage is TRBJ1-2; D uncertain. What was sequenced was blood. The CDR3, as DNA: TGTGCCAGCAGCTGGAGGATTTGGGCAACTAACTATGGCTACACCTTC. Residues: CASSWRIWATNYGYTF. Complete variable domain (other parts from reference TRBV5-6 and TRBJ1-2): DAGVTQSPTHLIKTRGQQVTLRCSPKSGHDTVSWYQQALGQGPQFIFQYYEEEERQRGNFPDRFSGHQFPNYSSELNVNALLLGDSALYLCASSWRIWATNYGYTFGSGTRLTVV.